This T cell receptor (beta chain) was sequenced during a study of memory CD4+ T cells and cytomegalovirus serostatus. The length of the CDR3 is 12 residues. Germline lookup yields CDR1 SNHLY and CDR2 FYNNEI. V was cut by 5 bases and J by 7 bases, with 9 bases left in between. The sort gate was single viable CD3+CD4+CD8-CD45RO+ cells for memory CD4+ T cells. Serum IgG to CMV pp150, pp28, p38 and p52 defined serostatus. Study-level points and caveats: CMV serostatus prediction reached median AUC 0.95, or 0.91 with US-trained model.

By share, this clone ranks as medium-sized (0.01 to 0.1%). Its cognate antigen is unknown. Original processing methods: Out-of-frame sequences were removed, leaving 2,204,828 distinct TCRbeta sequences. Clones were sequenced by immunoSEQ multiplex PCR, and TCRdb holds only the in-frame ones, with some missing. The DNA was the basis for D and trimming; V, J and clone size are from that table. The data contain some 47,000 clones, under 80% of them singletons. V gene TRBV2 combines with J gene TRBJ1-5; no firm D call. The sample consisted of memory CD4+ T cells from blood. The sequence was obtained from an adult in good health and CMV-seronegative. The CDR3 loop is CASSRMTQPQHF. For the CDR3, the DNA is TGTGCCAGCAGTCGTATGACGCAGCCCCAGCATTTT.